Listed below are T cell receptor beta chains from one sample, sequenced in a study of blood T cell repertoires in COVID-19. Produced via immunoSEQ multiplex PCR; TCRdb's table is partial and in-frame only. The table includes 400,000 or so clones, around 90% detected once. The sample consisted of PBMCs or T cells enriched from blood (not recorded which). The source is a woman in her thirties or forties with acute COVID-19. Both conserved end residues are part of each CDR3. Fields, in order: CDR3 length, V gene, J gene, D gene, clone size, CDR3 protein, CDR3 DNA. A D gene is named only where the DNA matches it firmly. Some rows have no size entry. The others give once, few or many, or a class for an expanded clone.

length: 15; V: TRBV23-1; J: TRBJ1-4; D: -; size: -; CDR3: CASSPDRATNEKLFF; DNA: TGCGCCAGCAGCCCCGACAGAGCAACTAATGAAAAACTGTTTTTT
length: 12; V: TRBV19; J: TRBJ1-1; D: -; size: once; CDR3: CASRGGDTEAFF; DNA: TGTGCCAGTAGGGGAGGGGACACTGAAGCTTTCTTT
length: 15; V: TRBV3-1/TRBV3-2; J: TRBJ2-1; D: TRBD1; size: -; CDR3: CASSQDRTGNNEQFF; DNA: TGTGCCAGCAGCCAAGATAGGACAGGTAACAATGAGCAGTTCTTC
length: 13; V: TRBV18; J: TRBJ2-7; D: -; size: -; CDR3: CASSETNTYEQYF; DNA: TGTGCCAGCTCGGAGACTAACACCTACGAGCAGTACTTC
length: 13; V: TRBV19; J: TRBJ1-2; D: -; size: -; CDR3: CASSSGQGYGYTF; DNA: TGTGCCAGTAGTAGTGGCCAGGGTTATGGCTACACCTTC
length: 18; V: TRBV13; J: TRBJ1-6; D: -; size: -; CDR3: CASSLGLRLAGVGSPLHF; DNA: TGTGCCAGCAGCTTAGGTCTTAGGCTGGCAGGGGTAGGGTCACCCCTCCACTTT
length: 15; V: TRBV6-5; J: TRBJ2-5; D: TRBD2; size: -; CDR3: CASSYSMGRGETQYF; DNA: TGTGCCAGCAGTTACTCGATGGGGAGGGGAGAGACCCAGTACTTC
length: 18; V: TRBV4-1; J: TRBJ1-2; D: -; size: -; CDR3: CASSQEEFNPGDNYGYTF; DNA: TGCGCCAGCAGCCAAGAGGAATTTAATCCAGGGGACAACTATGGCTACACCTTC
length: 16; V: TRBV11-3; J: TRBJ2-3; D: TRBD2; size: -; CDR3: CASSFGTSGGADTQYF; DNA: TGTGCCAGCAGCTTCGGGACTAGCGGGGGGGCAGATACGCAGTATTTT
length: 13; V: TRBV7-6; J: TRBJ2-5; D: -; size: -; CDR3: CASSAQGWETQYF; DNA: TGTGCCAGCAGCGCACAGGGATGGGAGACCCAGTACTTC
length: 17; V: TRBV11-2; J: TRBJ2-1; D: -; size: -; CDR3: CASSLDFWGQENNEQFF; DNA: TGTGCCAGCAGCTTAGATTTCTGGGGGCAGGAGAACAATGAGCAGTTCTTC
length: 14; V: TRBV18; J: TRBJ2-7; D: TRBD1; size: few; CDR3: CASSPTGGRGEQYF; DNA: TGTGCCAGCTCACCGACAGGGGGTCGTGGAGAGCAGTACTTC
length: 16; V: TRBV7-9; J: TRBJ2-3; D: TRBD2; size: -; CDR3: CASSPLAGGLPATQYF; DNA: TGTGCCAGCAGCCCCCTAGCGGGGGGCCTCCCTGCTACGCAGTATTTT
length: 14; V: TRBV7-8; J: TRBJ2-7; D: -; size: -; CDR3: CASSSRVLLREQYF; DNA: TGTGCCAGCAGCTCCCGGGTCCTCCTTAGGGAGCAGTACTTC
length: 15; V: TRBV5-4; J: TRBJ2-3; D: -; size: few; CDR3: CASSLAGVQSDTQYF; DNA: TGTGCCAGCAGCTTGGCGGGGGTGCAGTCAGATACGCAGTATTTT
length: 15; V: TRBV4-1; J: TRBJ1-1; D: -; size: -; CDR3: CASSQDQRQNTEAFF; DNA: TGCGCCAGCAGCCAAGATCAGAGACAGAACACTGAAGCTTTCTTT
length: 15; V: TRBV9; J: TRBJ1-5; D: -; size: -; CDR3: CASSVGVGAGQPQHF; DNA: TGTGCCAGCAGCGTAGGAGTAGGGGCAGGTCAGCCCCAGCATTTT
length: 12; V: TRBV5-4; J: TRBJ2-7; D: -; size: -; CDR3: CASSSTGYEQYF; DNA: TGTGCCAGCAGCTCCACAGGGTACGAGCAGTACTTC
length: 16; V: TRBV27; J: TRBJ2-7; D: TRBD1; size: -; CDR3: CASRSARDRTTYEQYF; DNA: TGTGCCAGCAGATCAGCCCGGGACAGGACTACCTACGAGCAGTACTTC
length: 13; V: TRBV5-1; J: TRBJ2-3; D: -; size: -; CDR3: CASRRGSTDTQYF; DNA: TGCGCCAGCAGAAGAGGCAGCACAGATACGCAGTATTTT
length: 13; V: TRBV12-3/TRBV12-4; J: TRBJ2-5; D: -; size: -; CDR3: CASSLGSQETQYF; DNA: TGTGCCAGCAGTTTAGGGAGCCAAGAGACCCAGTACTTC
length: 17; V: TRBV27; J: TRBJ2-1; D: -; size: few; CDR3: CASSLSPLRGTYNEQFF; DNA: TGTGCCAGCAGTTTATCCCCCTTGCGGGGAACCTACAATGAGCAGTTCTTC
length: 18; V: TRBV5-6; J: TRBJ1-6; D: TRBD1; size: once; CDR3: CASSLDRGRRFRNSPLHF; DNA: TGTGCCAGCAGCTTGGACAGGGGAAGGAGGTTTAGGAATTCACCCCTCCACTTT
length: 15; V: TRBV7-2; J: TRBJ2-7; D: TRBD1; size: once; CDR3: CASRMDRGGSYEQYF; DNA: TGTGCCAGCAGGATGGACAGGGGAGGTTCCTACGAGCAGTACTTC
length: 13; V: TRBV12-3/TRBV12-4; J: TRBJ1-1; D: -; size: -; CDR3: CASRTTGNTEAFF; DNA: TGTGCCAGCCGGACTACAGGGAACACTGAAGCTTTCTTT
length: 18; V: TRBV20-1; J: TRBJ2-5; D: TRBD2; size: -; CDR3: CSASWTGLAIDYQETQYF; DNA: TGCAGTGCTAGTTGGACGGGACTAGCGATCGACTACCAAGAGACCCAGTACTTC
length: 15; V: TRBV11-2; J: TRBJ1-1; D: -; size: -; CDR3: CASSLSGTGNTEAFF; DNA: TGTGCCAGCAGCTTATCCGGGACTGGTAACACTGAAGCTTTCTTT
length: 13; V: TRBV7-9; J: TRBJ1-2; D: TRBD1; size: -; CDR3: CASSQGSEGAYTF; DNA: TGTGCCAGCAGCCAAGGGAGTGAGGGGGCCTACACCTTC
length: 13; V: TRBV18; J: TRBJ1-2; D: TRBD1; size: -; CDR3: CASENTGGIGYTF; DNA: TGTGCCAGCGAGAACACAGGGGGTATTGGCTACACCTTC
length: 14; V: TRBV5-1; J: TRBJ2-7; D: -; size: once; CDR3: CASSLDVDRDEQYF; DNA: TGCGCCAGCAGCTTGGATGTAGATCGGGACGAGCAGTACTTC
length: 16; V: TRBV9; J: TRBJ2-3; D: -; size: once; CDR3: CASSVEGTSSTDTQYF; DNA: TGTGCCAGCAGCGTAGAAGGGACAAGTAGCACAGATACGCAGTATTTT
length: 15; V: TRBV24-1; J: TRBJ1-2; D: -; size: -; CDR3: CATSDTSGDSAGYTF; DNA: TGTGCCACCAGTGATACTTCAGGGGATTCGGCTGGCTACACCTTC
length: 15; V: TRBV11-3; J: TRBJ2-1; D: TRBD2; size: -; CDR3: CASSLVGGGYNEQFF; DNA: TGTGCCAGCAGCTTAGTTGGCGGGGGATACAATGAGCAGTTCTTC
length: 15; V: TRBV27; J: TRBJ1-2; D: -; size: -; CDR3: CASSLVQGIAYGYTF; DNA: TGTGCCAGCAGTTTGGTGCAGGGGATAGCATATGGCTACACCTTC
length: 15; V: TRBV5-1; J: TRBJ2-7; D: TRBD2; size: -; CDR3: CASREFLGTNVEQYF; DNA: TGCGCCAGCAGAGAGTTCCTCGGGACTAATGTCGAGCAGTACTTC
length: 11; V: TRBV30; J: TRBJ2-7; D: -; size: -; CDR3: CAWSETGEQYF; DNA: TGTGCCTGGAGCGAGACGGGGGAGCAGTACTTC
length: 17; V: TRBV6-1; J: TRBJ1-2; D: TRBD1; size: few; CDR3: CASSVPLGTGGSYGYTF; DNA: TGTGCCAGCAGTGTCCCTCTTGGGACAGGGGGTAGCTATGGCTACACCTTC
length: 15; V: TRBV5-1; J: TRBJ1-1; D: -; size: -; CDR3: CASSLYPDLNTEAFF; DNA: TGCGCCAGCAGCTTATATCCAGATCTGAACACTGAAGCTTTCTTT
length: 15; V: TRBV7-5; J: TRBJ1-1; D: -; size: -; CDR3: CARSVTGSMNTEAFF; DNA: TGTGCCAGAAGCGTAACAGGGTCAATGAACACTGAAGCTTTCTTT
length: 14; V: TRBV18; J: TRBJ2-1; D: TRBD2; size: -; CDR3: CASSRAGGLNEQFF; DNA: TGTGCCAGCTCCCGTGCGGGGGGGCTCAATGAGCAGTTCTTC